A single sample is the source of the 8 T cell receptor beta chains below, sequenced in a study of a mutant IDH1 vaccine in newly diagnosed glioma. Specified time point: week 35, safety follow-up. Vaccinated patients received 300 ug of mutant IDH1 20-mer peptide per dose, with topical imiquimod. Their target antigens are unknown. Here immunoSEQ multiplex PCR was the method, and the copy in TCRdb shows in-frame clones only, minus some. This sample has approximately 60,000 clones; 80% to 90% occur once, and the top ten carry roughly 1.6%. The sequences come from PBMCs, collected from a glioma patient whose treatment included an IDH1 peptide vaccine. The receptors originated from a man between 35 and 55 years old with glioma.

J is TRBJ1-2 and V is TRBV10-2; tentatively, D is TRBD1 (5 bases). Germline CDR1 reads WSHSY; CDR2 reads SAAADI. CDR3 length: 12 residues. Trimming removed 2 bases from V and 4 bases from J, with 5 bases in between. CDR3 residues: CASSEGTYGYTF. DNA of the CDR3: TGCGCCAGCAGTGAGGGGACCTATGGCTACACCTTC.

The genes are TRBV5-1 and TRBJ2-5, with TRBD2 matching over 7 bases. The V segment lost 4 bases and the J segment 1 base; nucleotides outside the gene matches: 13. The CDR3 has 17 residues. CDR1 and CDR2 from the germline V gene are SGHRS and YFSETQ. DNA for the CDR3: TGCGCCAGCAGCCGGGGGGAGGGCCCCGGGGCCCAAGAGACCCAGTACTTC. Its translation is CASSRGEGPGAQETQYF.

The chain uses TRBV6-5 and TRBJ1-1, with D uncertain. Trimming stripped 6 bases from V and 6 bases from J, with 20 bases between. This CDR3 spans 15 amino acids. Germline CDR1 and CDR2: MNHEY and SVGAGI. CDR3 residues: CASSPPTRRGAEAFF. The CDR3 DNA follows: TGTGCCAGCAGCCCCCCCACCCGACGTGGCGCTGAAGCTTTCTTT.

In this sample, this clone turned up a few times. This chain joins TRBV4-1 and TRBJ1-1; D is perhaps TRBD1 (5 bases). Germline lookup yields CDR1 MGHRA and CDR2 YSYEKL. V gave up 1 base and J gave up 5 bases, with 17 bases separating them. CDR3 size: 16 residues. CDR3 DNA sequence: TGCGCCAGCAGCCAAGTTGTAGGTCAGGGAAGGACTGAAGCTTTCTTT. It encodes CASSQVVGQGRTEAFF.

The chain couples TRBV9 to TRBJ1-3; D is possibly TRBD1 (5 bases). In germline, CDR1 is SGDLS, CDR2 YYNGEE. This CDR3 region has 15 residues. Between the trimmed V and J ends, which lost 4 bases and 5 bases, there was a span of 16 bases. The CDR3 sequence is CASSLSGGHRNTIYF. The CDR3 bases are TGTGCCAGCAGCCTCTCGGGTGGACACCGAAACACCATATATTTT. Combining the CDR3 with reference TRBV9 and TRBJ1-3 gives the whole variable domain DSGVTQTPKHLITATGQRVTLRCSPRSGDLSVYWYQQSLDQGLQFLIQYYNGEERAKGNILERFSAQQFPDLHSELNLSSLELGDSALYFCASSLSGGHRNTIYFGEGSWLTVV.

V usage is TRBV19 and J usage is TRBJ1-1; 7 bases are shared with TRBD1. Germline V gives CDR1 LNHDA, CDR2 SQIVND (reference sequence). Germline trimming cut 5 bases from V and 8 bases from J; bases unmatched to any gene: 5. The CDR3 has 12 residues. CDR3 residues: CASSPRDSEAFF. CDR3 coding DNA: TGTGCCAGTAGTCCCCGGGACAGCGAAGCTTTCTTT. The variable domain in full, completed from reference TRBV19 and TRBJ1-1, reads DGGITQSPKYLFRKEGQNVTLSCEQNLNHDAMYWYRQDPGQGLRLIYYSQIVNDFQKGDIAEGYSVSREKKESFPLTVTSAQKNPTAFYLCASSPRDSEAFFGQGTRLTVV.

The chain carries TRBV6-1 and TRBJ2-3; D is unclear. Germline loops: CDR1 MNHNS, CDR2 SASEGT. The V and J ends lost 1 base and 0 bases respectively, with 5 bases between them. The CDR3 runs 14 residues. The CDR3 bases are TGTGCCAGCAGTGAAGTCGGAAGCACAGATACGCAGTATTTT. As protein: CASSEVGSTDTQYF.

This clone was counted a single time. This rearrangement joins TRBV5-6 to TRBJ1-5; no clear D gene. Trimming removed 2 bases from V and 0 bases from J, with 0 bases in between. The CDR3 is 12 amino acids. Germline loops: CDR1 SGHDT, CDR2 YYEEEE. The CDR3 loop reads CASSFSNQPQHF. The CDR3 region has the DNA TGTGCCAGCAGCTTTAGCAATCAGCCCCAGCATTTT. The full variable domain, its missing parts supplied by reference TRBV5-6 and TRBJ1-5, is DAGVTQSPTHLIKTRGQQVTLRCSPKSGHDTVSWYQQALGQGPQFIFQYYEEEERQRGNFPDRFSGHQFPNYSSELNVNALLLGDSALYLCASSFSNQPQHFGDGTRLSIL.